Below, 21 T cell receptor beta chains from the same sample are listed, as sequenced in a study of shared clonotypes between healthy human individuals. Produced via immunoSEQ multiplex PCR; TCRdb's table is partial and in-frame only. The data contain about 800,000 clones, about 96% of them singletons. CD45RO-negative cells were positively selected for CCR7, leaving out terminally differentiated effector memory CD45RA+ cells. Sequenced material: naive CD8+ T cells sorted from blood. Source of these receptors: a man aged 25-45 years in good health.

V and J are TRBV7-9 and TRBJ1-2; D remains ambiguous. Germline CDR1 is SEHNR and CDR2 is FQNEAQ (reference sequence). The V and J ends lost 6 bases and 5 bases respectively, with 16 bases between them. This CDR3 is built from 14 residues. CDR3 coding DNA: TGTGCCAGCAGTTTCTCGGGTGGCAAATATGGCTACACCTTC. Its protein is CASSFSGGKYGYTF.

The chain couples TRBV7-8 to TRBJ1-3; TRBD1 matches 8 bases. Germline CDR1 and CDR2: SGHVS and FQNEAQ. With V trimmed by 4 bases and J by 0 bases, 2 bases remained unmatched. The CDR3 loop spans 15 amino acids. CDR3 DNA: TGTGCCAGCAGCTACGGACAGGGCTCTGGAAACACCATATATTTT. It yields the protein CASSYGQGSGNTIYF.

The V gene is TRBV5-4, the J gene TRBJ1-2; no firm D call. The CDR3 covers 13 residues. Trimming removed 1 base from V and 4 bases from J, with 8 bases in between. The V gene's germline CDR1 is SGHNT and CDR2 YYREEE (reference sequence). The CDR3 bases are TGTGCCAGCAGCTTGTGGGGAACCTATGGCTACACCTTC. This sequence encodes CASSLWGTYGYTF.

The chain is built from TRBV4-3 and TRBJ1-2; D may be TRBD1 (6 bases). Trimming pared 5 bases from V and 1 base from J, leaving 14 bases between. This CDR3 has 15 residues. From germline, CDR1 is LGHNA and CDR2 YSLEER. The CDR3 here is CASSKTGIGNYGYTF. The CDR3 coding sequence is TGCGCCAGCAGCAAAACAGGGATCGGTAACTATGGCTACACCTTC.

The chain joins TRBV2 to TRBJ2-2; TRBD1 agrees at 11 bases. Unmatched junction bases numbered 16, after V lost 0 bases and J lost 1 base. Germline values: CDR1 SNHLY, CDR2 FYNNEI. This CDR3 comprises 22 residues. CDR3 region: CASSEATLGLVGTGGNTGELFF. The CDR3 region has the DNA TGTGCCAGCAGTGAAGCGACATTGGGCCTTGTGGGGACAGGGGGGAACACCGGGGAGCTGTTTTTT.

This sequence joins TRBV7-6 and TRBJ2-2; 10 nucleotides line up with TRBD2. CDR1 and CDR2 from the germline V gene are SGHVS and FNYEAQ. The CDR3 has 16 residues. V shed 6 bases and J 3 bases; nucleotides not matched to a gene: 7. The CDR3 bases are TGTGCCAGCAGAGATGGTCTAGCGGGAGACACCGGGGAGCTGTTTTTT. Translated, it gives CASRDGLAGDTGELFF.

CDR3 coding DNA: TGTGCCAGCAGTCCCTCCTACTCTGGGGCCAACGTCCTGACTTTC. Translated: CASSPSYSGANVLTF. The chain links TRBV27 to TRBJ2-6; no firm D call. This CDR3 has 15 residues. CDR1 and CDR2 from the germline V gene are MNHEY and SMNVEV (reference sequence). V was trimmed by 5 bases and J by 0 bases, leaving 8 bases between them.

The J gene is TRBJ2-1, the V gene TRBV7-2; D is perhaps TRBD1 or TRBD2 (5 bases each). Germline values: CDR1 SGHTA, CDR2 FQGNSA. Trimming removed 5 bases from V and 2 bases from J, with 10 bases in between. The CDR3 is 14 amino acids. CDR3 nucleotide sequence: TGTGCCAGCAGCCCGGGGACCGCCTACAATGAGCAGTTCTTC. It encodes CASSPGTAYNEQFF.

The gene calls are TRBV4-1 and TRBJ2-1; D gene ambiguous. The CDR3 runs 14 residues. Germline V CDR1 and CDR2: MGHRA, YSYEKL. Trimming cost V 1 base and J 9 bases, with 13 bases left between them. Here the CDR3 DNA reads TGCGCCAGCAGCCAAGCTTCGGGTTTTGGTGAGCAGTTCTTC. Protein sequence: CASSQASGFGEQFF.

The chain has TRBV7-9 and TRBJ2-1; TRBD2 matches at 12 bases. CDR3 length equals 17 residues. Per the germline V gene, CDR1 is SEHNR and CDR2 is FQNEAQ (reference sequence). V was pared by 5 bases and J by 4 bases, with 9 bases of the junction left unmatched. The CDR3 sequence is CASSPQTTSGRYNEQFF. The DNA of the CDR3 is TGTGCCAGCAGCCCCCAGACGACTAGCGGGAGATACAATGAGCAGTTCTTC.

This chain connects TRBV2 to TRBJ2-7, with 14 bases aligning to TRBD2. The CDR3 runs 16 residues. Per germline, CDR1 SNHLY and CDR2 FYNNEI. J was trimmed by 7 bases and V by 11 bases; bases with no gene match: 16. The CDR3 protein is CAVLEGLAGVIREQYF. In DNA form, the CDR3 reads TGTGCCGTCCTAGAGGGACTAGCGGGAGTAATCAGGGAGCAGTACTTC.

The chain uses TRBV5-1 and TRBJ2-7; unclear D gene. Germline V gene data show CDR1 as SGHRS and CDR2 as YFSETQ. The CDR3 has 14 residues. V lost 4 bases to trimming and J lost 3 bases, with 14 bases between them. The CDR3 DNA reads TGCGCCAGCAGCCGAACCCACAGAGACTACGAGCAGTACTTC. Protein sequence: CASSRTHRDYEQYF.

The chain joins TRBV9 to TRBJ2-3, with TRBD2 identical over 10 bases. Trimming cost V 3 bases and J 0 bases; bases outside gene matches: 19. The CDR3 is made up of 21 amino acids. Germline V gene data show CDR1 as SGDLS and CDR2 as YYNGEE. CDR3 in amino acids: CASSGDDGQGGLAESTDTQYF. The CDR3 DNA reads TGTGCCAGCAGCGGGGATGATGGACAGGGAGGACTAGCGGAGAGCACAGATACGCAGTATTTT.

The chain combines TRBV19 with TRBJ1-2; a weak D match, TRBD1 (6 bases). This CDR3 is built from 12 residues. The ends were cut back, 4 bases at V and 7 bases at J, with 10 bases in the middle. Germline CDR1 reads LNHDA; CDR2 reads SQIVND (reference sequence). The CDR3 loop is CASSTTGSGYTF. In nucleotides, the CDR3 is TGTGCCAGTAGTACAACAGGGAGTGGCTACACCTTC.

The V gene is TRBV7-2, the J gene TRBJ2-7; 8 nucleotides agree with TRBD1. The CDR3 spans 15 residues. The J segment lost 2 bases and the V segment lost 4 bases, leaving 7 bases of the junction unmatched. The germline gives CDR1 SGHTA, CDR2 FQGNSA. The CDR3 DNA reads TGTGCCAGCAGCTCTTCCCGGACAGGGACCTACGAGCAGTACTTC. Amino acid sequence: CASSSSRTGTYEQYF.

The CDR3 is CASSLSGGASGYTF. CDR3 nucleotide sequence: TGTGCCAGCAGTTTATCCGGAGGGGCGAGTGGCTACACCTTC. This chain uses TRBV28 with TRBJ1-2; the D gene is possibly TRBD1 (5 bases). Per the germline V gene, CDR1 is MDHEN and CDR2 is SYDVKM. The CDR3 extends over 14 amino acids. Trimming took 1 base from V and 7 from J, leaving 13 bases between them.

V gene TRBV27 combines with J gene TRBJ2-7; D ambiguous. The CDR3 extends over 12 amino acids. V was pared by 5 bases and J by 0 bases, with 5 bases between. The germline CDR1 and CDR2 sequences are MNHEY and SMNVEV (reference sequence). CDR3 DNA: TGTGCCAGCAGTAAGGACTCCTACGAGCAGTACTTC. It translates to CASSKDSYEQYF.

The chain has TRBV5-8 and TRBJ1-2; no clear D. The CDR3 spans 11 residues. In germline, CDR1 is SGHTS, CDR2 YDEGEE. Trimming pared 5 bases from V and 9 bases from J, leaving 11 bases between. The DNA for the CDR3 is TGTGCCAGCAGGGGCGGGGTTCGCTACACCTTC. Its protein is CASRGGVRYTF.

The chain links TRBV13 to TRBJ2-7; D possibly uses TRBD1 or TRBD2 (5 bases each). The CDR3 consists of 15 residues. The ends were cut back, 10 bases at V and 5 bases at J, with 24 bases in the middle. Germline V lookup: CDR1 PRHDT, CDR2 FYEKMQ (reference sequence). The CDR3 loop reads CATTQGPRGLDEQYF. The DNA of the CDR3 is TGTGCCACCACCCAAGGTCCCCGGGGCCTGGACGAGCAGTACTTC.

The genes are TRBV5-1 and TRBJ1-2, with a tentative D call TRBD1 (5 bases). V lost 3 bases to trimming and J lost 6 bases, with 15 bases between them. The CDR3 loop spans 14 amino acids. Per germline, CDR1 SGHRS and CDR2 YFSETQ. Here the CDR3 reads CASSYPGPKNGYTF. The CDR3 bases are TGCGCCAGCAGCTATCCGGGACCTAAGAATGGCTACACCTTC.

The V gene is TRBV4-3, the J gene TRBJ2-7, with 7 bases lining up with TRBD1. Unmatched junction bases numbered 7, after V lost 1 base and J lost 4 bases. Germline CDR1 LGHNA, CDR2 YSLEER. The CDR3 runs 15 residues. The CDR3 region has the DNA TGCGCCAGCAGCCAAGGATCGGACAGGCGATACGAGCAGTACTTC. This codes for CASSQGSDRRYEQYF.